The present T cell receptor beta chain was sequenced within a study of T cell clonotyping in hematopoietic cell transplantation. General study findings and limits: Graft donor and pretransplant recipient Inverse Simpson Index values predicted broader posttransplant TCR diversity.

Concerning this clone: Its antigen is not identified.

Clones were sequenced by immunoSEQ multiplex PCR, and TCRdb holds only the in-frame ones, with some missing. The profile covers under 9,500 clones, with about 86% appearing a single time and about 36% taken by the ten largest. The CDR3 is 16 residues long. Deletions cut 0 bases from V and 0 bases from J, with 11 bases between. Germline CDR1 is MNHEY and CDR2 is SMNVEV (reference sequence). The specimen comprised PBMCs, sampled 180 days after allogeneic stem cell transplant. This sequence was found in a human patient who had an allogeneic stem cell transplant, so the T cells may come from the graft donor. The donor label of this sample is uncertain. Some clones in this sample may be carry-over from other donors' samples. V gene TRBV27 combines with J gene TRBJ1-1; possible D gene TRBD1, 5 bases. CDR3 region: CASSLSGVSLNTEAFF. In nucleotides, the CDR3 is TGTGCCAGCAGTTTATCGGGGGTATCCTTGAACACTGAAGCTTTCTTT.